This TCR beta chain was captured by sequencing in a study of shared T cell receptors in the human thymus. The V end lost 2 bases, the J end lost 5 bases, and 10 bases lay between the germline ends. CDR1 and CDR2 from the germline V gene are SGHTA and FQGNSA. The CDR3 contains 13 residues. The table came from immunoSEQ multiplex PCR; TCRdb's copy has only in-frame clones and leaves some out. The data hold over 65,000 clones, with roughly 96% observed a single time. The sequenced sample consisted of thymocytes. The gene calls are TRBV7-2 and TRBJ2-7; no clear D gene. This TCR was recovered from a human donor. CDR3 in DNA: TGTGCCAGCAGCTTAAGGCCCTTCCACGAGCAGTACTTC. Residues: CASSLRPFHEQYF.